A single sample gave rise to the 12 T cell receptor beta chains below, sequenced in a study of blood T cells in healthy people across ages. A second roughly 6 to 12 cycle PCR used barcoded and J-beta primers. Using its own MiXCR run on the 5' RACE reads, TCRdb lists one record per CDR3 protein. The sample lists 1.5 million to 2 million distinct CDR3 sequences; roughly 50% were seen once. Specimen: blood. The source is a middle-aged woman in good health.

This clonotype has more than one count but fewer than ten. The chain recombines TRBV12-3 or TRBV12-4 with TRBJ2-1; D remains ambiguous. CDR3 length: 11 residues. Trimming left V 7 bases short and J 9 bases short, with 10 bases between. CDR3 amino acids: CASNRMGEQFF. DNA of the CDR3: TGTGCCAGCAACCGAATGGGTGAGCAGTTCTTC.

The genes are TRBV12-3 or TRBV12-4 and TRBJ2-3; D is ambiguous. The CDR3 is 21 residues long. Trimming took off 1 base at V and 0 bases at J, with 26 bases between the two ends. The CDR3 DNA follows: TGTGCCAGCAGTTTAGACTTTTCCGGCGGCAACGGAGCCACTAGCACAGATACGCAGTATTTT. Translation: CASSLDFSGGNGATSTDTQYF.

V usage is TRBV3-1 and J usage is TRBJ2-4, with no clear D. The J call could be wrong; TRBJ2-7 is a better fit for the DNA end. The germline gives CDR1 LGHDT, CDR2 YNNKEL (reference sequence). There are 14 residues in the CDR3. The CDR3 sequence: CASSQGSATYEQYF. In DNA form, the CDR3 reads TGTGCCAGCAGCCAAGGTTCAGCCACCTACGAGCAGTACTTC.

In this sample, this clonotype turned up a few times. The chain employs TRBV15 and TRBJ2-1; no clear D gene. Trimming took off 3 bases at V and 0 bases at J, with 9 bases between the two ends. CDR3 length equals 15 residues. CDR1 and CDR2 (germline): LNHNV, YYDKDF (reference sequence). For the CDR3, the DNA is TGTGCCACCAGCAGGTTTAAGGACTCCTACAATGAGCAGTTCTTC. Protein sequence: CATSRFKDSYNEQFF.

The gene calls are TRBV27 and TRBJ1-1, with 7 bases that match TRBD1. CDR3 length: 14 residues. J lost 4 bases, V lost 9 bases, and 11 bases had no gene match. Germline CDR1 MNHEY, CDR2 SMNVEV (reference sequence). DNA of the CDR3: TGTGCCAGTACGCCGGGACAGAAGACCACTGAAGCTTTCTTT. This gives the protein CASTPGQKTTEAFF.

The chain joins TRBV7-2 to TRBJ1-2, with D uncertain. The CDR3 runs to 15 residues. The ends were cut back, 5 bases at V and 4 bases at J, with 17 bases in the middle. Germline V gene data show CDR1 as SGHTA and CDR2 as FQGNSA. The CDR3, as DNA: TGTGCCAGCAGCCCACCTCCCGGGGTACCCTATGGCTACACCTTC. This sequence encodes CASSPPPGVPYGYTF.

This chain uses TRBV7-9 with TRBJ1-1; TRBD1 might be the D (5 bases). CDR1 SEHNR and CDR2 FQNEAQ come from the germline V gene (reference sequence). CDR3 length equals 15 residues. Between the trimmed V and J ends, which lost 1 base and 3 bases, there was a span of 12 bases. Written as DNA, the CDR3 is TGTGCCAGCAGCTTAGAAGGGACCGGGTACACTGAAGCTTTCTTT. It codes for CASSLEGTGYTEAFF.

The chain combines TRBV2 with TRBJ1-5; no clear D. The germline V gene has CDR1 SNHLY and CDR2 FYNNEI. This CDR3 region has 16 residues. V lost 2 bases, J lost 0 bases, and 11 bases lay in between. The chain's CDR3 is CASSEQSQYSNQPQHF. CDR3 in DNA: TGTGCCAGCAGTGAACAGTCACAGTATAGCAATCAGCCCCAGCATTTT.

There are a few counts of this clonotype. The gene calls are TRBV29-1 and TRBJ2-3; no clear D. The V end lost 6 bases, the J end lost 1 base, and 14 bases lay between the germline ends. The CDR3 consists of 14 residues. Germline V gene lookup returns CDR1 SQVTM and CDR2 ANQGSEA. The CDR3, as DNA: TGCAGCGTCTTACCGGGCCGTCGCACAGATACGCAGTATTTT. Protein sequence: CSVLPGRRTDTQYF.

Many counts were recorded for this clonotype. This chain uses TRBV29-1 with TRBJ2-5; 9 nucleotides align to TRBD1. The CDR3 spans 13 residues. From germline, CDR1 is SQVTM and CDR2 ANQGSEA. V dropped 6 bases and J dropped 4; count of bases not matched to a gene: 6. In DNA form, the CDR3 reads TGCAGCGTAGACAGGGGGTCGGGAGAGACCCAGTACTTC. It is translated as CSVDRGSGETQYF.

This chain joins TRBV9 and TRBJ1-2, with TRBD1 identical over 7 bases. This CDR3 has 15 amino acids. Losses at the gene ends were 2 bases for V and 7 bases for J; bases not matched to a gene: 11. From germline, CDR1 is SGDLS and CDR2 YYNGEE. CDR3 DNA sequence: TGTGCCAGCAGCGTTGACCTACAGGGGCGGGGTGGCTACACCTTC. This encodes CASSVDLQGRGGYTF.

The V and J genes are TRBV5-1 and TRBJ2-1, with TRBD1 identical over 9 bases. The CDR3 has 14 residues. Trimming at V came to 4 bases and at J to 3 bases, leaving 2 bases not matched to a gene. Germline V gives CDR1 SGHRS, CDR2 YFSETQ. As DNA, the CDR3 is TGCGCCAGCAGCGGGACAGGGTTCTACAATGAGCAGTTCTTC. Protein: CASSGTGFYNEQFF.